Listed here is a single TCR beta chain. This sample was taken from a study of immune characterization of retroperitoneal liposarcoma. The V gene end was trimmed by 1 base and the J gene end by 5 bases; junction bases not matched to a gene: 4. The germline V gene has CDR1 SGHVS and CDR2 FNYEAQ. The CDR3 is made up of 15 amino acids. From the PCR reads, TCRdb called clonotypes with MiXCR, one entry per CDR3 protein. The top ten clones hold roughly 25% of a sample with some 9,600 distinct CDR3 sequences, around 37% of them seen once. Sequencing input: tumor tissue. The TCR sequence derives from a male donor with retroperitoneal liposarcoma. The chain links TRBV7-6 to TRBJ2-1; the match to TRBD2 covers 8 bases. The DNA for the CDR3 is TGTGCCAGCAGCTTAGACGCGGGAGGACACAATGAGCAGTTCTTC. It translates to CASSLDAGGHNEQFF.